These T cell receptor beta chains were read from a single sample in a study of regulatory T cells in long-lasting Graves disease. TCRdb used MiXCR to reprocess the multiplex PCR reads, holding one entry per CDR3 protein. The sample records about 440,000 distinct CDR3 sequences, about 15% being singletons. The sample also formed part of further work on T cells in Graves' hyperthyroidism and ophthalmopathy.

Sequenced material: peripheral blood mononuclear cells (PBMCs), taken at new diagnosis, from a patient treated with antithyroid drugs. These receptors all come from a woman aged 25 to 39 with Graves disease. CDR3s include the opening cysteine and the closing phenylalanine or tryptophan. D genes are given only for firm matches. The size of a clone is reported for some rows only, either as once, few or many, or as a class for expanded clones.

J	D	size	V	CDR3	DNA
TRBJ2-7	TRBD2	-	TRBV11-3	CASSSKTGLAGHYEQYF	TGTGCCAGCAGCTCCAAAACGGGACTAGCGGGCCACTACGAGCAGTACTTC
TRBJ2-7	TRBD2	many	TRBV20-1	CSASRTTGGPVYEQYF	TGCAGTGCTAGTAGAACGACGGGAGGGCCGGTTTACGAGCAGTACTTC
TRBJ2-1	TRBD2	many	TRBV10-3	CAISGGLAGVNEQFF	TGTGCCATCAGTGGGGGGTTAGCGGGAGTTAATGAGCAGTTCTTC
TRBJ2-7	TRBD2	many	TRBV29-1	CSVAGGTAEQYF	TGCAGCGTTGCGGGAGGGACGGCCGAGCAGTACTTC
TRBJ1-1	-	many	TRBV24-1	CATSEPPEAFF	TGTGCCACCAGTGAACCTCCTGAAGCTTTCTTT
TRBJ2-1	TRBD2	few	TRBV10-1	CASSGTSGSKEFF	TGCGCCAGCAGTGGGACTAGCGGGAGTAAGGAGTTCTTC
TRBJ2-7	-	-	TRBV10-1	CASSESPSMSEQYF	TGCGCCAGCAGTGAGTCCCCTTCGATGAGCGAGCAGTACTTC
TRBJ1-2	TRBD1	-	TRBV7-2	CASSRRGQNYGYTF	TGTGCCAGCAGCAGAAGGGGACAGAACTATGGCTACACCTTC
TRBJ2-7	TRBD2	many	TRBV2	CASFWLAGGYSSYEQYF	TGTGCCAGCTTCTGGCTAGCGGGAGGGTACAGCTCCTACGAGCAGTACTTC
TRBJ2-3	-	-	TRBV10-2	CASKVSDTQYF	TGCGCCAGCAAAGTTTCAGATACGCAGTATTTT
TRBJ2-5	-	few	TRBV12-3/TRBV12-4	CASSLGVGGETQYF	TGTGCCAGCAGTTTAGGTGTGGGGGGCGAGACCCAGTACTTC
TRBJ1-2	-	-	TRBV9	CASSVDGNYGYTF	TGTGCCAGCAGCGTGGACGGTAACTATGGCTACACCTTC
TRBJ1-1	TRBD1	-	TRBV19	CASSISGGTMNTEAFF	TGTGCCAGTAGTATTTCAGGGGGAACGATGAACACTGAAGCTTTCTTT
TRBJ2-7	-	many	TRBV11-2	CASSLEADVRYEQYF	TGTGCCAGCAGCTTAGAGGCTGATGTACGGTACGAGCAGTACTTC
TRBJ2-7	-	many	TRBV5-1	CASSATAEQYF	TGTGCCAGCAGTGCGACGGCAGAGCAGTACTTC
TRBJ1-5	-	few	TRBV4-1	CASSQEPGDSGSQHF	TGCGCCAGCAGCCAAGAACCAGGGGACTCGGGGTCCCAGCATTTT
TRBJ2-7	-	few	TRBV20-1	CSATGRGDESYEQYF	TGCAGTGCTACCGGCCGGGGCGATGAATCCTACGAGCAGTACTTC
TRBJ2-4	TRBD1	many	TRBV20-1	CSAKNGTGGVRNIQYF	TGCAGTGCAAAAAATGGGACAGGGGGCGTAAGGAACATTCAGTACTTC
TRBJ2-5	-	few	TRBV12-5	CASGLIVETQYF	TGTGCTAGTGGTTTAATCGTTGAGACCCAGTACTTC
TRBJ1-2	-	-	TRBV28	CASSLPGVGYTF	TGTGCCAGCAGTTTGCCAGGGGTTGGCTACACCTTC
TRBJ2-3	-	many	TRBV6-5	CASSSHRDSTDTQYF	TGTGCCAGCAGTTCCCACCGGGACAGCACAGATACGCAGTATTTT
TRBJ2-2	TRBD2	many	TRBV27	CASSPSELAGGSGTGELFF	TGTGCCAGCAGTCCTTCGGAACTAGCGGGAGGGTCGGGCACCGGGGAGCTGTTTTTT
TRBJ2-1	-	many	TRBV5-1	CASSSPGPLAEYNEQFF	TGCGCCAGCAGCTCGCCTGGACCGTTAGCGGAGTACAATGAGCAGTTCTTC
TRBJ2-1	TRBD2	many	TRBV24-1	CATSDWTSGSLDEQFF	TGTGCCACCAGTGATTGGACTAGCGGGAGTCTAGATGAGCAGTTCTTC
TRBJ2-2	TRBD2	-	TRBV5-5	CASSVGLTGGTTGELFF	TGTGCCAGCAGCGTGGGACTAACGGGAGGAACAACCGGGGAGCTGTTTTTT
TRBJ1-1	-	many	TRBV7-9	CASSLVAPGAFF	TGTGCCAGCAGCTTAGTGGCACCGGGAGCTTTCTTT
TRBJ2-1	-	-	TRBV24-1	CATSLGANEQFF	TGTGCCACCAGTTTAGGCGCAAATGAGCAGTTCTTC
TRBJ1-2	-	many	TRBV7-9	CASSGGNRANYGYTF	TGTGCCAGCAGCGGGGGGAACAGGGCAAACTATGGCTACACCTTC
TRBJ2-1	-	few	TRBV19	CASSGYTGNLYNEQFF	TGTGCCAGTAGTGGTTACACAGGGAATTTATACAATGAGCAGTTCTTC
TRBJ2-3	TRBD2	-	TRBV7-3	CASSLKRTSGSRTDTQYF	TGTGCCAGCAGCTTAAAAAGGACTAGCGGGAGTCGCACAGATACGCAGTATTTT
TRBJ2-7	-	-	TRBV12-3/TRBV12-4	CASSLSISYEQYF	TGTGCCAGCAGTTTATCGATCTCCTACGAGCAGTACTTC
TRBJ2-1	-	few	TRBV20-1	CSARLGVSSYNEQFF	TGCAGTGCTAGACTCGGCGTGAGCTCCTACAATGAGCAGTTCTTC
TRBJ2-5	-	many	TRBV6-1	CASRRDLKETQYF	TGTGCCAGCAGACGGGACCTCAAAGAGACCCAGTACTTC
TRBJ2-1	-	many	TRBV11-2	CASSLNEQFF	TGTGCCAGCAGCTTGAATGAGCAGTTCTTC
TRBJ2-1	TRBD1	many	TRBV6-2/TRBV6-3	CASSSQGSSYNEQFF	TGTGCCAGCAGTTCACAGGGGAGCTCCTACAATGAGCAGTTCTTC
TRBJ2-3	TRBD2	many	TRBV9	CASSVGTSGRGGRSTDTQYF	TGTGCCAGCAGCGTCGGGACTAGCGGGAGGGGGGGCCGCAGCACAGATACGCAGTATTTT
TRBJ2-7	TRBD2	-	TRBV5-6	CASSHSGGLYEQYF	TGTGCCAGCAGCCATAGCGGGGGTCTCTACGAGCAGTACTTC
TRBJ1-5	-	few	TRBV25-1	CASSWGSSNQPQHF	TGTGCCAGCAGTTGGGGAAGTAGCAATCAGCCCCAGCATTTT